This T cell receptor (beta chain) was retrieved from a study of cytomegalovirus exposure and HLA in healthy donors. Findings and limits, study-wide: Roughly uniform sequencing depth across donors was assumed, possibly incorrectly. Earlier results showed most TCR beta V segments being productive about 87% or about 30% of the time.

The CDR3 loop spans 14 amino acids. Germline V gene sequence: CDR1 MNHEY, CDR2 SMNVEV (reference sequence). The V and J ends lost 2 bases and 5 bases respectively, with 7 bases between them. This clone was seen a few times. As yet, its antigen is unknown. When sampled, the donors appeared nominally healthy, though they likely had unrecorded immune exposures. 13 Jbeta primers and 60 Vbeta primers were used for the PCR. As originally analysed: In a later analysis, of some 80 million unique beta chains, 9 million to 11 million appeared in at least two donors. Profiled with immunoSEQ multiplex PCR; TCRdb holds only in-frame clones, not every one. V, J and clone size were drawn from that table, and D and trimming were deduced from the DNA. Among around 130,000 clones, 75% to 85% were seen once, and the ten largest hold less than 3%.

The gene calls are TRBV27 and TRBJ1-6, with a weak D call TRBD1 (5 bases). Material for sequencing was PBMCs. This clonotype was sampled from a man in his forties or fifties in good health and CMV-seronegative. The DNA for the CDR3 is TGTGCCAGCAGTTTAATAGGGGATAATTCACCCCTCCACTTT. This gives the protein CASSLIGDNSPLHF.